A single sample is the source of the 22 T cell receptor beta chains below, sequenced in a study of blood T cell repertoires in COVID-19. Assay: immunoSEQ multiplex PCR; the TCRdb copy retains only in-frame clones and omits some. The table includes 150,000 to 200,000 clones, more than 75% detected once. The sample comprised peripheral blood. The origin of the receptors is a man between 40 and 49 years old with active or convalescent COVID-19.

V is TRBV5-1 and J is TRBJ2-1, with D tentatively TRBD2 (6 bases). V was clipped by 1 base and J by 2 bases, with 19 bases between them. The CDR3 extends over 18 amino acids. Germline V CDR1 and CDR2: SGHRS, YFSETQ. The CDR3 sequence is CASSLNGGAPGPYNEQFF. The CDR3 DNA reads as TGCGCCAGCAGCTTGAACGGGGGAGCCCCGGGCCCCTACAATGAGCAGTTCTTC.

The CDR3 nucleotides read TGTGCCAGCAGCGTAGACCCTCAACGGGACAGGGCCGGCTACACCTTC. Translating it yields CASSVDPQRDRAGYTF. The rearrangement links TRBV9 to TRBJ1-2; TRBD1 matches 9 bases. V gave up 0 bases and J gave up 8 bases; unmatched junction bases: 11. The CDR3 loop spans 16 amino acids. Germline V lookup: CDR1 SGDLS, CDR2 YYNGEE.

V and J are TRBV28 and TRBJ1-5; 7 positions agree with TRBD1. Germline CDR1 reads MDHEN; CDR2 reads SYDVKM. The CDR3 sequence is 16 residues long. V gave up 5 bases and J gave up 4 bases; unmatched junction bases: 11. The chain's CDR3 is CASSLYRDRANQPQHF. The CDR3 bases are TGTGCCAGCAGTCTTTACCGGGACAGAGCAAATCAGCCCCAGCATTTT.

This rearrangement joins TRBV14 to TRBJ1-1, with TRBD1 matching over 9 bases. The CDR3 is 11 amino acids. Germline CDR1 is SGHDN and CDR2 is FVKESK. The V and J ends lost 5 bases and 11 bases, in that order; junction bases with no gene match: 3. The CDR3: CASSWDRDAFF. CDR3 nucleotide sequence: TGTGCCAGCAGCTGGGACAGGGACGCTTTCTTT. Together with reference TRBV14 and TRBJ1-1, the CDR3 gives the full variable domain: EAGVTQFPSHSVIEKGQTVTLRCDPISGHDNLYWYRRVMGKEIKFLLHFVKESKQDESGMPNNRFLAERTGGTYSTLKVQPAELEDSGVYFCASSWDRDAFFGQGTRLTVV.

This chain connects TRBV5-6 to TRBJ2-2; 9 bases are shared with TRBD1. The germline CDR1 and CDR2 sequences are SGHDT and YYEEEE. The CDR3 is 18 amino acids. V trimming: 4 bases; J trimming: 0 bases; junction bases outside the gene matches: 10. CDR3 nucleotide sequence: TGTGCCAGCAGCCCATGGACAGGGGCCAACACGAACACCGGGGAGCTGTTTTTT. As protein: CASSPWTGANTNTGELFF.

The chain combines TRBV28 with TRBJ2-6; a weak D match, TRBD1 (5 bases). V was clipped by 4 bases and J by 2 bases, with 6 bases between them. This CDR3 is 14 amino acids long. CDR1 is MDHEN, CDR2 SYDVKM, per germline. In DNA form, the CDR3 reads TGTGCCAGCAGTTGGACAACTGGGGCCAACGTCCTGACTTTC. It is translated as CASSWTTGANVLTF.

A few counts support this clone. The chain links TRBV13 to TRBJ1-2; D remains unclear. The CDR3 sequence is 16 residues long. Germline V gene sequence: CDR1 PRHDT, CDR2 FYEKMQ (reference sequence). With 5 bases removed from V and 6 bases from J, the gap between germline ends came to 22 bases. CDR3 coding DNA: TGTGCCAGCAGCCATGCCCCGAGTGCGGCCATGAATGGCTACACCTTC. Translation gives CASSHAPSAAMNGYTF. Together with reference TRBV13 and TRBJ1-2, the CDR3 gives the full variable domain: AAGVIQSPRHLIKEKRETATLKCYPIPRHDTVYWYQQGPGQDPQFLISFYEKMQSDKGSIPDRFSAQQFSDYHSELNMSSLELGDSALYFCASSHAPSAAMNGYTFGSGTRLTVV.

V is TRBV28 and J is TRBJ1-5; tentative D call: TRBD1 (5 bases). Germline CDR1 is MDHEN and CDR2 is SYDVKM. This CDR3 has 15 residues. V lost 7 bases, J lost 2 bases, and 15 bases lay in between. The CDR3 DNA is TGTGCCAGCACGGGGCGGGGCACTGGCAATCAGCCCCAGCATTTT. Its protein product is CASTGRGTGNQPQHF.

This chain connects TRBV12-3 or TRBV12-4 to TRBJ1-2; no firm D call. Trimming left V 6 bases short and J 8 bases short, with 10 bases between. This CDR3 is built from 11 residues. The CDR3 nucleotides are TGTGCCAGCAGCCCGGGGAGCGGCTACACCTTC. Translation gives CASSPGSGYTF.

The chain couples TRBV5-1 to TRBJ1-1; D gene unclear. Trimming left V 0 bases short and J 2 bases short, with 11 bases between. CDR1 and CDR2 from the germline V gene are SGHRS and YFSETQ. The CDR3 is 15 residues long. For the CDR3, the DNA is TGCGCCAGCAGCTTGGCCCCGGGTGTTAACACTGAAGCTTTCTTT. Translation gives CASSLAPGVNTEAFF.

The V and J genes are TRBV27 and TRBJ2-7; a possible D gene is TRBD1 (6 bases). The CDR3 contains 15 residues. Per germline, CDR1 MNHEY and CDR2 SMNVEV (reference sequence). Trimming pared 0 bases from V and 3 bases from J, leaving 12 bases between. The CDR3 region is CASSLSGTKYYEQYF. The CDR3 DNA is TGTGCCAGCAGTTTATCCGGGACAAAGTACTACGAGCAGTACTTC.

This chain uses TRBV9 with TRBJ2-7; no clear D. This CDR3 contains 11 residues. CDR1 and CDR2 from the germline V gene are SGDLS and YYNGEE. V shed 2 bases and J shed 6 bases, with 6 bases lying between them. CDR3 region: CASSVRCEQYF. Here the CDR3 DNA reads TGTGCCAGCAGCGTTCGGTGCGAGCAGTACTTC. Full variable domain (outside the CDR3, taken from reference TRBV9 and TRBJ2-7): DSGVTQTPKHLITATGQRVTLRCSPRSGDLSVYWYQQSLDQGLQFLIQYYNGEERAKGNILERFSAQQFPDLHSELNLSSLELGDSALYFCASSVRCEQYFGPGTRLTVT.

The gene calls are TRBV6-5 and TRBJ1-2; D uncertain. With 7 bases removed from V and 6 bases from J, the gap between germline ends came to 15 bases. The CDR3 spans 13 residues. Germline V gene data show CDR1 as MNHEY and CDR2 as SVGAGI. Written as DNA, the CDR3 is TGTGCCAGCACCCCTCGGGGATTTGATGGCTACACCTTC. Translated, it gives CASTPRGFDGYTF.

J is TRBJ2-3 and V is TRBV9; a weak D match, TRBD2 (7 bases). V lost 4 bases and J lost 6, with 18 bases in between. The CDR3 loop spans 15 amino acids. Germline CDR1 SGDLS, CDR2 YYNGEE. Here the CDR3 reads CASSMGTTGMDTQYF. For the CDR3, the DNA is TGTGCCAGCAGCATGGGGACTACAGGGATGGATACGCAGTATTTT. Filled out from reference TRBV9 and TRBJ2-3, the complete variable domain reads DSGVTQTPKHLITATGQRVTLRCSPRSGDLSVYWYQQSLDQGLQFLIQYYNGEERAKGNILERFSAQQFPDLHSELNLSSLELGDSALYFCASSMGTTGMDTQYFGPGTRLTVL.

This chain joins TRBV9 and TRBJ2-3; weak D call: TRBD1 (6 bases). Per germline, CDR1 SGDLS and CDR2 YYNGEE. Trimming took 0 bases from V and 2 from J, leaving 7 bases between them. The CDR3 loop spans 14 amino acids. CDR3 residues: CASSVAGDTDTQYF. In DNA, the CDR3 is TGTGCCAGCAGCGTAGCAGGGGACACAGATACGCAGTATTTT.

The chain recombines TRBV4-1 with TRBJ1-2, with D possibly matching TRBD1 (5 bases). CDR3 length: 16 amino acids. Trimming removed 0 bases at V and 8 bases at J, with 19 bases between. Germline CDR1 MGHRA, CDR2 YSYEKL. In DNA form, the CDR3 reads TGCGCCAGCAGCCAAGAACGGCGGGGCCTATCGGGAGGCTACACCTTC. This sequence encodes CASSQERRGLSGGYTF.

The gene calls are TRBV11-1 and TRBJ2-1; 12 bases align to TRBD2. Germline V gene lookup returns CDR1 SGHAT and CDR2 FQDESV (reference sequence). There are 15 residues in the CDR3. The V and J ends lost 5 bases and 5 bases, in that order; junction bases with no gene match: 4. CDR3 DNA: TGTGCCAGCAGCGTACTAGCGGGGGGACACAATGAGCAGTTCTTC. Amino acid sequence: CASSVLAGGHNEQFF.

The gene calls are TRBV18 and TRBJ2-7; no clear D. Trimming removed 2 bases from V and 1 base from J, with 6 bases in between. CDR3 length: 13 residues. The germline CDR1 and CDR2 sequences are KGHSH and LQKENI. The CDR3 sequence is CASSPGSSYEQYF. The CDR3 DNA reads as TGTGCCAGCTCACCAGGTAGTTCCTACGAGCAGTACTTC.

This rearrangement joins TRBV5-1 to TRBJ1-6; unclear D gene. Between the trimmed V and J ends, which lost 3 bases and 7 bases, there was a span of 8 bases. Germline lookup yields CDR1 SGHRS and CDR2 YFSETQ. The CDR3 consists of 13 residues. The DNA for the CDR3 is TGCGCCAGCAGCTATGGGGAGAATTCACCCCTCCACTTT. This sequence encodes CASSYGENSPLHF.

The chain uses TRBV5-8 and TRBJ1-6; tentative D call: TRBD1 (6 bases). This CDR3 has 13 residues. CDR1 and CDR2 from the germline V gene are SGHTS and YDEGEE. V lost 2 bases and J lost 10, with 10 bases in between. The CDR3 protein is CASSFNRVSPLHF. In DNA form, the CDR3 reads TGTGCCAGCAGCTTTAACAGGGTGTCACCCCTCCACTTT. Complete variable domain (other parts from reference TRBV5-8 and TRBJ1-6): EAGVTQSPTHLIKTRGQQATLRCSPISGHTSVYWYQQALGLGLQFLLWYDEGEERNRGNFPPRFSGRQFPNYSSELNVNALELEDSALYLCASSFNRVSPLHFGNGTRLTVT.

The V call is TRBV7-9, the J call TRBJ1-2; a weak D match, TRBD1 (6 bases). This CDR3 contains 15 residues. Germline-derived CDR1 and CDR2 are SEHNR and FQNEAQ (reference sequence). Trimming took 0 bases from V and 8 from J, leaving 16 bases between them. The CDR3 loop is CASSLATASGEGYTF. The CDR3 DNA sequence: TGTGCCAGCAGCTTAGCGACTGCGTCAGGGGAGGGCTACACCTTC.

This chain links TRBV5-6 with TRBJ1-6; TRBD1 agrees at 8 bases. The CDR3 runs to 16 residues. V dropped 3 bases and J dropped 6; count of bases not matched to a gene: 8. The V gene's germline CDR1 is SGHDT and CDR2 YYEEEE. The CDR3 coding sequence is TGTGCCAGCAGCTCCGACAGGGGACGCAGTAATTCACCCCTCCACTTT. It encodes CASSSDRGRSNSPLHF.